These T cell receptor beta chains were read from a single sample in a study of response to subunit inactivated influenza vaccine. TCRdb reanalysed the RT-PCR reads using MiXCR and keeps one entry per CDR3 protein. The sample has 150,000 or so distinct CDR3 sequences; roughly a tenth are singletons. The sequencing used non-naive T cells sorted from PBMCs, collected 45 days after vaccination. These receptors all come from a man between 45 and 60 years old who received an inactivated influenza vaccine. CDR3s include the opening cysteine and the closing phenylalanine or tryptophan. A D gene is named only where the DNA matches it firmly. Some rows have no size entry. The others give once, few or many, or a class for an expanded clone.

D gene,clone size,J gene,V gene,CDR3 protein,CDR3 DNA
-,few,TRBJ2-7,TRBV10-3,CAISESIGLDYEQYF,TGTGCCATCAGTGAGTCTATTGGCCTAGACTACGAGCAGTACTTC
-,few,TRBJ2-1,TRBV27,CASSFSRGVRARNEQFF,TGTGCCAGCAGTTTCTCCCGAGGGGTCCGGGCTAGGAATGAGCAGTTCTTC
TRBD1,few,TRBJ1-1,TRBV12-3/TRBV12-4,CASRTHQGVGTEAFF,TGTGCCAGCAGAACTCACCAGGGGGTGGGCACTGAAGCTTTCTTT
-,many,TRBJ2-1,TRBV9,CASSVGAKTGGSYNEQFF,TGTGCCAGCAGCGTAGGGGCTAAAACTGGGGGCTCCTACAATGAGCAGTTCTTC
TRBD1,many,TRBJ1-6,TRBV7-2,CASSDRDRLINSPLHF,TGTGCCAGCAGCGACCGGGACAGGCTGATTAATTCACCCCTCCACTTT
TRBD2,few,TRBJ2-1,TRBV20-1,CSARLAGLYNEQFF,TGCAGTGCTAGACTAGCGGGATTATACAATGAGCAGTTCTTC
-,-,TRBJ1-2,TRBV4-2,CASSQDWVGSYGYTF,TGTGCCAGCAGCCAAGATTGGGTGGGGTCGTATGGCTACACCTTC
TRBD2,few,TRBJ2-7,TRBV6-2/TRBV6-3,CATSLLGGGLLVEQYF,TGTGCCACCTCCCTCCTCGGCGGGGGGTTACTGGTCGAGCAGTACTTC
TRBD2,many,TRBJ2-3,TRBV5-1,CASRWTSGSGDTQYF,TGCGCCAGCAGATGGACTAGCGGGAGTGGAGATACGCAGTATTTT
-,few,TRBJ1-2,TRBV5-6,CASSWQPVFNYGYTF,TGTGCCAGCAGCTGGCAACCGGTTTTCAACTATGGCTACACCTTC
-,-,TRBJ2-7,TRBV6-1,CASSGTNGSSYEQYF,TGTGCCAGCAGTGGGACAAACGGGAGTTCCTACGAGCAGTACTTC
-,many,TRBJ1-1,TRBV4-3,CASSSGGGRGEAFF,TGCGCCAGCAGCTCCGGGGGGGGACGGGGTGAAGCTTTCTTT
TRBD2,-,TRBJ2-1,TRBV28,CASSPQGTSGRFNEQFF,TGTGCCAGCAGTCCCCAGGGGACTAGCGGGAGATTCAATGAGCAGTTCTTC
TRBD1,-,TRBJ1-4,TRBV5-5,CASSLVGQRGEKLFF,TGTGCCAGCAGCTTGGTGGGACAGAGGGGTGAAAAACTGTTTTTT
TRBD1,-,TRBJ2-5,TRBV7-6,CASSPTDRGEGETQYF,TGTGCCAGCAGCCCCACGGACAGGGGTGAGGGAGAGACCCAGTACTTC
-,few,TRBJ2-7,TRBV28,CASTYANGEQYF,TGTGCCAGCACCTACGCCAATGGGGAGCAGTACTTC
-,-,TRBJ2-1,TRBV5-1,CASSLFGDEQFF,TGCGCCAGCAGCTTGTTTGGAGATGAGCAGTTCTTC
-,few,TRBJ1-4,TRBV18,CASSPKTGFGEKLFF,TGTGCCAGCTCCCCAAAGACAGGTTTTGGTGAAAAACTGTTTTTT
TRBD2,many,TRBJ2-7,TRBV20-1,CSARDTQRDYEQYF,TGCAGTGCTAGAGATACCCAGCGGGACTACGAGCAGTACTTC
TRBD1,many,TRBJ1-1,TRBV24-1,CATRARGMMNTEAFF,TGTGCCACCAGGGCCAGGGGGATGATGAACACTGAAGCTTTCTTT
TRBD1,many,TRBJ1-1,TRBV7-8,CASSITDRAEAFF,TGTGCCAGCAGCATCACGGACAGGGCTGAAGCTTTCTTT
-,-,TRBJ1-1,TRBV6-1,CASRQFTQNTEAFF,TGTGCCAGCAGACAATTCACACAGAACACTGAAGCTTTCTTT
TRBD2,few,TRBJ2-5,TRBV2,CASNAGGARETQYF,TGTGCCAGCAATGCCGGGGGGGCCCGGGAGACCCAGTACTTC
-,many,TRBJ2-2,TRBV24-1,CATSLSRSGELFF,TGTGCCACCAGTCTGAGTAGGTCCGGGGAGCTGTTTTTT
-,-,TRBJ2-2,TRBV20-1,CSANPAGTGELFF,TGCAGTGCTAACCCAGCGGGCACCGGGGAGCTGTTTTTT
TRBD2,few,TRBJ2-1,TRBV7-8,CASSPLLASGRRRTYNEQFF,TGTGCCAGCAGCCCCCTCTTAGCTAGCGGGAGGAGGCGCACCTACAATGAGCAGTTCTTC
TRBD2,many,TRBJ2-1,TRBV6-2/TRBV6-3,CASRPIAGGRYNEQFF,TGTGCCAGCAGACCTATAGCGGGAGGGCGCTACAATGAGCAGTTCTTC
-,many,TRBJ2-7,TRBV12-3/TRBV12-4,CASSFWEAYEQYF,TGTGCCAGCAGTTTCTGGGAGGCCTACGAGCAGTACTTC